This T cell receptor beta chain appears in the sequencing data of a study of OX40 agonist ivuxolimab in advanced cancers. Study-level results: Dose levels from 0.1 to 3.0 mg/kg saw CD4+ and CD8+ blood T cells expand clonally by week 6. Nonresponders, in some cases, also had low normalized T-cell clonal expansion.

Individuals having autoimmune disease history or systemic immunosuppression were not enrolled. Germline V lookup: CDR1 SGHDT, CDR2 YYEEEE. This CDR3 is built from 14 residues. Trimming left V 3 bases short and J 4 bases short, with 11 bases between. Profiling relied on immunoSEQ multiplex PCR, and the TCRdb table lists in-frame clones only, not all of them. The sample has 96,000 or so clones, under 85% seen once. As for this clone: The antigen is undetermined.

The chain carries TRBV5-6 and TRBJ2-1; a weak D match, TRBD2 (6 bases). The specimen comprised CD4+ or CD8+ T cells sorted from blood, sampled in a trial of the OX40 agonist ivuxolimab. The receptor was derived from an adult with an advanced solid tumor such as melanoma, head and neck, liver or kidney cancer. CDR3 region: CASSWLGGYNEQFF. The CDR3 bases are TGTGCCAGCAGCTGGTTGGGGGGATACAATGAGCAGTTCTTC. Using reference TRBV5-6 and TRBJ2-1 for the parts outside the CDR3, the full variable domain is DAGVTQSPTHLIKTRGQQVTLRCSPKSGHDTVSWYQQALGQGPQFIFQYYEEEERQRGNFPDRFSGHQFPNYSSELNVNALLLGDSALYLCASSWLGGYNEQFFGPGTRLTVL.